These 32 T cell receptor beta chains came from one sample sequenced in a study of STAT5B mutations in CD4+ large granular lymphocyte leukemia. Here immunoSEQ multiplex PCR was the method, and the copy in TCRdb shows in-frame clones only, minus some. The sample has about 35,000 clones; 81% are singletons. The specimen sequenced was CD4+ T cells from blood buffy coats. The receptors shown here come from a human donor in good health.

V and J are TRBV13 and TRBJ2-3; D not certain. V was cut by 0 bases and J by 0 bases, with 13 bases left in between. Germline-derived CDR1 and CDR2 are PRHDT and FYEKMQ (reference sequence). The CDR3 runs 17 residues. Here the CDR3 DNA reads TGTGCCAGCAGCTTAGGGTGGCAGAGGCCGAGCACAGATACGCAGTATTTT. Protein: CASSLGWQRPSTDTQYF.

J is TRBJ1-5 and V is TRBV18; 9 nucleotides match TRBD1. J was trimmed by 6 bases and V by 4 bases; bases with no gene match: 7. The germline CDR1 and CDR2 sequences are KGHSH and LQKENI. The CDR3 runs to 15 residues. Here the CDR3 DNA reads TGTGCCAGCTCACGGGGACAGGGTAACGGTCAGCCCCAGCATTTT. It encodes CASSRGQGNGQPQHF.

This rearrangement joins TRBV4-2 to TRBJ2-7, with D possibly matching TRBD2 (5 bases). Trimming pared 1 base from V and 2 bases from J, leaving 15 bases between. Germline V lookup: CDR1 LGHNA, CDR2 YNFKEQ. This CDR3 is built from 16 residues. DNA of the CDR3: TGTGCCAGCAGCCAAGGCATCGGAGGATCCACCTACGAGCAGTACTTC. As protein: CASSQGIGGSTYEQYF.

Turning to this clone: The same CDR3 can be traced to other DNA sequences in this sample. V usage is TRBV28 and J usage is TRBJ1-5; no clear D gene. Germline CDR1 is MDHEN and CDR2 is SYDVKM. The CDR3 totals 13 residues. V lost 3 bases and J 4 bases, leaving 7 bases between the germline ends. The DNA of the CDR3 is TGTGCCAGCAGTTTTGTGGGGAATCAGCCCCAGCATTTT. Amino acids: CASSFVGNQPQHF.

The V and J genes are TRBV9 and TRBJ2-5, with 12 bases identical to TRBD2. V shed 3 bases, J shed 2 bases, and the junction held 5 bases outside the gene matches. Germline CDR1 is SGDLS and CDR2 is YYNGEE. This CDR3 region has 16 residues. CDR3 sequence reads: CASSEGLAGHQETQYF. Here the CDR3 DNA reads TGTGCCAGCAGCGAGGGACTAGCGGGCCATCAAGAGACCCAGTACTTC.

This clone was recorded a few times. CDR3 sequence (DNA): TGCGCCAGCAGCGTGGTGGGGGCCGGTGAAAAACTGTTTTTT. Translated: CASSVVGAGEKLFF. V usage is TRBV10-2 and J usage is TRBJ1-4; possible D gene TRBD1, 6 bases. Germline CDR1 and CDR2: WSHSY and SAAADI. The CDR3 spans 14 residues. V lost 6 bases, J lost 7 bases, and 15 bases lay in between.

The V call is TRBV15, the J call TRBJ2-1; the D is unclear. The CDR3 is made up of 13 amino acids. Germline CDR1 LNHNV, CDR2 YYDKDF (reference sequence). The V gene lost 1 base and the J gene lost 10 bases, with 11 bases spanning the gap. In nucleotides, the CDR3 is TGTGCCACCAGCAGAGGCGCGGAGAGAGAGCAGTTCTTC. It translates to CATSRGAEREQFF.

This chain uses TRBV6-4 with TRBJ2-7; 10 bases map to TRBD2. Looked up from germline, CDR1 is MRHNA and CDR2 is SNTAGT. The CDR3 length is 16 residues. The junction had 11 bases not matched to a gene; V was cut back by 8 bases and J by 1 base. CDR3 bases: TGTGCCAGCCCCGGGGGGGAAGCGGGAGGGTCCTACGAGCAGTACTTC. As protein: CASPGGEAGGSYEQYF.

In this sample, this clone turned up once. This rearrangement joins TRBV19 to TRBJ1-4; D unresolved. The CDR3 contains 17 residues. V was clipped by 1 base and J by 5 bases, with 17 bases between them. Germline CDR1 reads LNHDA; CDR2 reads SQIVND (reference sequence). The CDR3 region is CASSIARPDRPNEKLFF. CDR3 nucleotides: TGTGCCAGTAGTATAGCCAGACCGGACCGTCCCAATGAAAAACTGTTTTTT.

This clone is medium-sized by share. V gene TRBV6-5 combines with J gene TRBJ1-2; D unresolved. The CDR3 has 12 amino acids. Germline V gene data show CDR1 as MNHEY and CDR2 as SVGAGI. Trimming stripped 7 bases from V and 3 bases from J, with 9 bases between. CDR3 protein: CASKGRHYGYTF. The CDR3, as DNA: TGTGCCAGCAAAGGACGCCACTATGGCTACACCTTC.

The V gene is TRBV7-2, the J gene TRBJ1-5; D call uncertain. The CDR3 is 15 amino acids. Trimming cost V 3 bases and J 0 bases, with 9 bases left between them. Germline assignment: CDR1 SGHTA and CDR2 FQGNSA. DNA of the CDR3: TGTGCCAGCAGCTTGCTGCTCCCTAGCAATCAGCCCCAGCATTTT. Encoded protein: CASSLLLPSNQPQHF.

CDR3 coding DNA: TGTGCCACCAGCAGAGATGGGGACAGGGGTTTACCCCTCCACTTT. Its translation: CATSRDGDRGLPLHF. V usage is TRBV15 and J usage is TRBJ1-6, with 10 bases that match TRBD1. V was clipped by 0 bases and J by 12 bases; unmatched bases: 5. This CDR3 contains 15 residues. CDR1 is LNHNV and CDR2 is YYDKDF in the germline V gene (reference sequence).

V is TRBV6-5 and J is TRBJ1-1; 9 nucleotides align to TRBD1. The germline V gene encodes CDR1 MNHEY and CDR2 SVGAGI. Losses at the gene ends were 4 bases for V and 5 bases for J; bases not matched to a gene: 5. The CDR3 loop spans 14 amino acids. This CDR3 is CASSSGQGQTEAFF. CDR3 DNA: TGTGCCAGCAGTTCGGGACAGGGACAGACTGAAGCTTTCTTT.

The J gene is TRBJ2-5, the V gene TRBV28; D uncertain. The J call is doubtful: the DNA matches TRBJ2-7 better. The CDR3 consists of 15 residues. CDR1 and CDR2 (germline): MDHEN, SYDVKM. The CDR3 DNA reads TGTGCCAGCAGCCCACCCCCGGCCGTCTCCTACGAGCAGTACTTC. It is translated as CASSPPPAVSYEQYF.

In DNA, the CDR3 is TGCGCCAGCAGCCAAGATTTAAACTTAAATTACAATGAGCAGTTCTTC. Translation gives CASSQDLNLNYNEQFF. The chain carries TRBV4-3 and TRBJ2-1, with no clear D. Germline loops: CDR1 LGHNA, CDR2 YSLEER. The CDR3 is 16 amino acids. V was pared by 0 bases and J by 4 bases, with 13 bases between.

The genes are TRBV27 and TRBJ2-1; 8 bases align to TRBD1. This CDR3 contains 19 residues. The junction had 20 bases not matched to a gene; V was cut back by 2 bases and J by 8 bases. Germline-derived CDR1 and CDR2 are MNHEY and SMNVEV (reference sequence). CDR3 sequence reads: CASSLHWVETGVPGDEQFF. The CDR3 nucleotides are TGTGCCAGCAGTTTACATTGGGTCGAGACAGGGGTCCCGGGGGATGAGCAGTTCTTC.

This clone has a single count. Here the CDR3 reads CASSSSGSNTEAFF. CDR3 sequence (DNA): TGCGCCAGCAGTTCATCCGGGAGCAACACTGAAGCTTTCTTT. V gene TRBV5-1 combines with J gene TRBJ1-1; D not resolved. There are 14 residues in the CDR3. CDR1 and CDR2 (germline): SGHRS, YFSETQ. Trimming stripped 5 bases from V and 2 bases from J, with 13 bases between.

This chain's CDR3 is CASSRQDYTF. CDR3 coding DNA: TGTGCCAGCAGTCGACAGGACTACACCTTC. The genes are TRBV28 and TRBJ1-2; TRBD1 is a possible D gene (6 bases). From germline, CDR1 is MDHEN and CDR2 SYDVKM. V gave up 5 bases and J gave up 10 bases, with 8 bases separating them. The CDR3 length is 10 residues.

This clone was found once. This chain links TRBV7-6 with TRBJ2-1; 11 bases map to TRBD1. Trimming took 5 bases from V and 5 from J; bases not matched to a gene: 17. Germline loops: CDR1 SGHVS, CDR2 FNYEAQ. CDR3 length equals 19 residues. CDR3 loop: CASSKRTGGTVDRHNEQFF. The CDR3 DNA is TGTGCCAGCAGCAAGCGGACAGGGGGCACAGTAGACCGACACAATGAGCAGTTCTTC. Drawing the rest from reference TRBV7-6 and TRBJ2-1, the complete variable domain is GAGVSQSPRYKVTKRGQDVALRCDPISGHVSLYWYRQALGQGPEFLTYFNYEAQQDKSGLPNDRFSAERPEGSISTLTIQRTEQRDSAMYRCASSKRTGGTVDRHNEQFFGPGTRLTVL.

The V call is TRBV4-2, the J call TRBJ2-6; the D gene is possibly TRBD1 (5 bases). Looked up from germline, CDR1 is LGHNA and CDR2 is YNFKEQ. This CDR3 region has 16 residues. Trimming cost V 0 bases and J 2 bases, with 8 bases left between them. The CDR3 is CASSQDQGAGANVLTF. The CDR3 region has the DNA TGTGCCAGCAGCCAAGATCAGGGTGCTGGGGCCAACGTCCTGACTTTC.

The chain links TRBV19 to TRBJ2-4; D call uncertain. CDR1 is LNHDA, CDR2 SQIVND, per germline (reference sequence). V lost 6 bases to trimming and J lost 7 bases, with 13 bases between them. This CDR3 has 13 residues. The DNA for the CDR3 is TGTGCCAGTAGACAGTCCCCTGAGAACATTCAGTACTTC. Protein sequence: CASRQSPENIQYF.

J is TRBJ2-7 and V is TRBV28; 10 nucleotides agree with TRBD1. The CDR3 consists of 15 residues. CDR1 is MDHEN and CDR2 is SYDVKM in the germline V gene. Trimming at V came to 2 bases and at J to 6 bases, leaving 7 bases not matched to a gene. CDR3 protein: CASSLGGTGAGEQYF. The CDR3 nucleotides are TGTGCCAGCAGTTTAGGGGGGACAGGGGCCGGCGAGCAGTACTTC.

This chain uses TRBV30 with TRBJ1-1; tentative D call: TRBD1 (6 bases). Deletions cut 8 bases from V and 0 bases from J, with 16 bases between. The CDR3 has 14 amino acids. Germline loops: CDR1 GTSNPN, CDR2 SVGIG (reference sequence). CDR3 protein: CALNQGTMNTEAFF. The CDR3 DNA sequence: TGTGCCCTAAACCAGGGGACAATGAACACTGAAGCTTTCTTT. Looking up the rest from reference TRBV30 and TRBJ1-1 gives the full variable domain: SQTIHQWPATLVQPVGSPLSLECTVEGTSNPNLYWYRQAAGRGLQLLFYSVGIGQISSEVPQNLSASRPQDRQFILSSKKLLLSDSGFYLCALNQGTMNTEAFFGQGTRLTVV.

The gene calls are TRBV6-6 and TRBJ2-1, with 9 bases fitting TRBD2. Looked up from germline, CDR1 is MNHNY and CDR2 is SVGAGI (reference sequence). The CDR3 length is 15 residues. V lost 6 bases and J lost 9; bases outside the gene matches: 12. In DNA, the CDR3 is TGTGCCAGCAGCCCCTCAGCGGGAGGCCGGCTTGAGCAGTTCTTC. Translating it yields CASSPSAGGRLEQFF.

This chain uses TRBV7-2 with TRBJ2-7, with 10 bases matching TRBD1. V was pared by 7 bases and J by 5 bases, with 11 bases of the junction left unmatched. The CDR3 extends over 15 amino acids. From germline, CDR1 is SGHTA and CDR2 FQGNSA. The CDR3 reads CASNRRWDRGHEQYF. DNA of the CDR3: TGTGCCAGCAACAGGCGGTGGGACAGGGGCCACGAGCAGTACTTC.

The genes are TRBV10-3 and TRBJ1-2; D is undetermined. The CDR3 loop spans 13 amino acids. Trimming pared 0 bases from V and 2 bases from J, leaving 4 bases between. The germline CDR1 and CDR2 sequences are ENHRY and SYGVKD. The DNA of the CDR3 is TGTGCCATCAGTGAGTCGGGGAACTATGGCTACACCTTC. Translation gives CAISESGNYGYTF.

The V gene is TRBV19, the J gene TRBJ1-3; no definite D call. The CDR3 is made up of 15 amino acids. Germline V lookup: CDR1 LNHDA, CDR2 SQIVND (reference sequence). The V end was cut by 5 bases, the J end by 1 base, with 12 bases between. The CDR3 is CASSFWDRSGNTIYF. The DNA of the CDR3 is TGTGCCAGTAGTTTCTGGGATCGGTCTGGAAACACCATATATTTT.

This clone has only one observation. The chain employs TRBV2 and TRBJ1-1; the D gene is possibly TRBD1 (6 bases). CDR3 length: 14 residues. V shed 4 bases and J shed 5 bases, with 14 bases lying between them. The V gene's germline CDR1 is SNHLY and CDR2 FYNNEI. CDR3 amino acids: CASSVLGARTEAFF. CDR3 DNA sequence: TGTGCCAGCAGTGTATTGGGGGCGCGGACTGAAGCTTTCTTT.

This chain links TRBV27 with TRBJ1-4; D remains ambiguous. The CDR3 is 15 amino acids. Germline V gives CDR1 MNHEY, CDR2 SMNVEV (reference sequence). The germline V and J ends were trimmed by 0 bases and 3 bases, with 8 bases remaining between them. DNA of the CDR3: TGTGCCAGCAGTTTATCGGGCGCGTCTAATGAAAAACTGTTTTTT. Translating gives CASSLSGASNEKLFF.

This chain uses TRBV28 with TRBJ2-6, with unresolved D. This CDR3 is built from 17 residues. Per the germline V gene, CDR1 is MDHEN and CDR2 is SYDVKM. V gave up 3 bases and J gave up 1 base, with 13 bases separating them. Here the CDR3 reads CASSLRSMGSGANVLTF. CDR3 nucleotide sequence: TGTGCCAGCAGTTTGCGGTCAATGGGGTCTGGGGCCAACGTCCTGACTTTC.

V is TRBV2 and J is TRBJ1-4, with 9 bases that match TRBD1. Germline-derived CDR1 and CDR2 are SNHLY and FYNNEI. The V and J ends lost 5 bases and 6 bases, in that order; junction bases with no gene match: 4. This CDR3 is 14 amino acids long. The CDR3 here is CASSPDRGDEKLFF. The CDR3 DNA sequence: TGTGCCAGCAGTCCGGACAGGGGTGATGAAAAACTGTTTTTT. The variable domain in full, with the rest retrieved from reference TRBV2 and TRBJ1-4, is EPEVTQTPSHQVTQMGQEVILRCVPISNHLYFYWYRQILGQKVEFLVSFYNNEISEKSEIFDDQFSVERPDGSNFTLKIRSTKLEDSAMYFCASSPDRGDEKLFFGSGTQLSVL.

This chain links TRBV7-2 with TRBJ2-1; TRBD2 is a possible D gene (6 bases). The CDR3 contains 16 residues. V dropped 1 base and J dropped 4 bases, with 14 bases sitting between them. The germline V gene has CDR1 SGHTA and CDR2 FQGNSA. CDR3 region: CASSLDGGTNYNEQFF. For the CDR3, the DNA is TGTGCCAGCAGCTTAGACGGCGGGACCAATTACAATGAGCAGTTCTTC.